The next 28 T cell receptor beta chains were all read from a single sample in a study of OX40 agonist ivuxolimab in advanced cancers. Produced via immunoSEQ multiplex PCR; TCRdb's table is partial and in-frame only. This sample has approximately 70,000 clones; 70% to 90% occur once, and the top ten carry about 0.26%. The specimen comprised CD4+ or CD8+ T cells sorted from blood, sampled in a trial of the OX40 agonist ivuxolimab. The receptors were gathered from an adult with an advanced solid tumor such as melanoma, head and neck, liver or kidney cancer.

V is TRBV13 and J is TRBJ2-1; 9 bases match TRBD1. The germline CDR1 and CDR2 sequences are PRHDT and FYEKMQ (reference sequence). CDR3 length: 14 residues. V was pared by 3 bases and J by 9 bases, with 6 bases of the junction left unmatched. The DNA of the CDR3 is TGTGCCAGCAGCTTCGGGGACAGGGTAGGTGAGCAGTTCTTC. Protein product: CASSFGDRVGEQFF. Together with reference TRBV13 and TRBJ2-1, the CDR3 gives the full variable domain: AAGVIQSPRHLIKEKRETATLKCYPIPRHDTVYWYQQGPGQDPQFLISFYEKMQSDKGSIPDRFSAQQFSDYHSELNMSSLELGDSALYFCASSFGDRVGEQFFGPGTRLTVL.

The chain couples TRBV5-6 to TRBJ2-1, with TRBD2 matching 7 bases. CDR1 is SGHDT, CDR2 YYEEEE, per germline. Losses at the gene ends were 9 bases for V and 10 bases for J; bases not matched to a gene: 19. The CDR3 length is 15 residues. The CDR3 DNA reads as TGTGCCACCACTCGGGCGGGAGAACTATTTTGGGAGCAGTTCTTC. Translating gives CATTRAGELFWEQFF.

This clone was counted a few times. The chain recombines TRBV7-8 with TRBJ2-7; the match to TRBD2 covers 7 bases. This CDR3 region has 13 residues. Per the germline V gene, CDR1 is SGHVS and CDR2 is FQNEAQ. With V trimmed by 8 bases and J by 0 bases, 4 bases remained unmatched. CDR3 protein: CASAGGSSYEQYF. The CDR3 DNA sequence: TGTGCCAGCGCGGGCGGGAGCTCCTACGAGCAGTACTTC.

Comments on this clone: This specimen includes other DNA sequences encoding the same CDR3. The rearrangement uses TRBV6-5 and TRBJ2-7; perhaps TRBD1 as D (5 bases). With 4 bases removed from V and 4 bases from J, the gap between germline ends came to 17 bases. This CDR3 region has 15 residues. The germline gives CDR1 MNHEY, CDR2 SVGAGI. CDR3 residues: CASSSPGRGNYEQYF. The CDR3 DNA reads TGTGCCAGCAGTTCTCCCGGTAGGGGAAATTACGAGCAGTACTTC.

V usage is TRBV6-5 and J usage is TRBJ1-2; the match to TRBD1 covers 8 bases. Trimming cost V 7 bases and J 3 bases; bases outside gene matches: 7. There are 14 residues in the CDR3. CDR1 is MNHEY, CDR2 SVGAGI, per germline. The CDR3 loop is CASNDRGGHYGYTF. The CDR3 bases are TGTGCCAGCAATGACAGGGGAGGACACTATGGCTACACCTTC.

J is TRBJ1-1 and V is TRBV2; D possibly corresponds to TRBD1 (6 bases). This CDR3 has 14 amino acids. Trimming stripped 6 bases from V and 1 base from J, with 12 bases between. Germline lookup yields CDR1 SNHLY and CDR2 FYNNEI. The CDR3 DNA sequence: TGTGCCAGCAGGGACAGATTACCGAACACTGAAGCTTTCTTT. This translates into CASRDRLPNTEAFF.

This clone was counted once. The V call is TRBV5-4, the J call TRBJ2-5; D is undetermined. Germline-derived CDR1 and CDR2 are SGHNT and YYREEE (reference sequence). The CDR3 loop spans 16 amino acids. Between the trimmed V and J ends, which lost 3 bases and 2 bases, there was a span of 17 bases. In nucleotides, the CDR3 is TGTGCCAGCAGCTCCCGGGCCTCAACCATACAAGAGACCCAGTACTTC. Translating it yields CASSSRASTIQETQYF.

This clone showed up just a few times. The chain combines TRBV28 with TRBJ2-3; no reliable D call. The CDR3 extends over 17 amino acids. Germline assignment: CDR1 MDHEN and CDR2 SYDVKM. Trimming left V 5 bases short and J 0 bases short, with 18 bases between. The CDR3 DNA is TGTGCCAGCAGTCCTTTGAAATACGACGGGAGCACAGATACGCAGTATTTT. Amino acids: CASSPLKYDGSTDTQYF.

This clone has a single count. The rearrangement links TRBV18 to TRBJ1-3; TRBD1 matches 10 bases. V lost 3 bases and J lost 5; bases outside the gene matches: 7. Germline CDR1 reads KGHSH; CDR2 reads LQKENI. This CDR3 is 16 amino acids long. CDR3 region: CASSPPGQGVRNTIYF. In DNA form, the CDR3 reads TGTGCCAGCTCACCCCCCGGACAGGGGGTAAGAAACACCATATATTTT.

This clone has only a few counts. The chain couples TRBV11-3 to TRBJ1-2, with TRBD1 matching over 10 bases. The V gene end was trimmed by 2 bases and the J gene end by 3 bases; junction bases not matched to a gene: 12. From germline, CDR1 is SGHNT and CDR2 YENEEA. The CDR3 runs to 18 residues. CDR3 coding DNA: TGTGCCAGCAGCTTAAAGTCCAGGACAGGGGGGCAGGACTATGGCTACACCTTC. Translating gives CASSLKSRTGGQDYGYTF.

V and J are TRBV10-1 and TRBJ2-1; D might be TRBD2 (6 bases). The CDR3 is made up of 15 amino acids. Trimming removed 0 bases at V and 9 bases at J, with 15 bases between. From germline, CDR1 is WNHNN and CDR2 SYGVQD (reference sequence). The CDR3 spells CASSESTMTRAEQFF. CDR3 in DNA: TGCGCCAGCAGTGAGTCGACTATGACTAGAGCTGAGCAGTTCTTC.

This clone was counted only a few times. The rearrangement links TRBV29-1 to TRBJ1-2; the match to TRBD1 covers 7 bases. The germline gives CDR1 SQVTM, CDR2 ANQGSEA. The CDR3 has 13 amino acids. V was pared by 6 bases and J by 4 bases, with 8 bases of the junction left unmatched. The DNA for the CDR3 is TGCAGCGTCGCAGGGGGGCGAGGCTATGGCTACACCTTC. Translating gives CSVAGGRGYGYTF.

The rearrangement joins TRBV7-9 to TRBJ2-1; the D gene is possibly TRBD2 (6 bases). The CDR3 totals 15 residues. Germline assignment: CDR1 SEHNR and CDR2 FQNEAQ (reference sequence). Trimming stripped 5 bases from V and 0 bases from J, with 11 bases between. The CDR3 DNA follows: TGTGCCAGCAGCGTGAGCGGGCCCTCCTACAATGAGCAGTTCTTC. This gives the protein CASSVSGPSYNEQFF.

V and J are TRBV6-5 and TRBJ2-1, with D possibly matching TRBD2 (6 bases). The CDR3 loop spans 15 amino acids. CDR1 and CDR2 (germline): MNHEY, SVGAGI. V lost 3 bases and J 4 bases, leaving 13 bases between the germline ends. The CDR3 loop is CASSYKGGAYNEQFF. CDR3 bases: TGTGCCAGCAGTTATAAGGGCGGGGCGTACAATGAGCAGTTCTTC.

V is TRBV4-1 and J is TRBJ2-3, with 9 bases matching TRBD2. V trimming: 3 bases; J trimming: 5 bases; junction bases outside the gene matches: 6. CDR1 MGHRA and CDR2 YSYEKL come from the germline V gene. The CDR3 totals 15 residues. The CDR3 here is CASSQREGQEDTQYF. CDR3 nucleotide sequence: TGCGCCAGCAGCCAGCGGGAGGGCCAAGAAGATACGCAGTATTTT.

The CDR3: CASSLDRNTEAFF. CDR3 sequence (DNA): TGTGCCAGCAGCCTTGACAGGAACACTGAAGCTTTCTTT. This chain joins TRBV7-2 and TRBJ1-1, with a weak D call TRBD1 (5 bases). Trimming shortened V by 5 bases and J by 1 base, and 8 bases separated the two germline ends. The CDR3 contains 13 residues. CDR1 SGHTA and CDR2 FQGNSA come from the germline V gene.

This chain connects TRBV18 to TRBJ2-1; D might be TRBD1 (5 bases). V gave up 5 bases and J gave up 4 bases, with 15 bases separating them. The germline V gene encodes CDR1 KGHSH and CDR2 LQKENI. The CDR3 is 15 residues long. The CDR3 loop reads CASSSTRQQYNEQFF. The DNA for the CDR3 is TGTGCCAGCTCATCCACGAGACAGCAGTACAATGAGCAGTTCTTC. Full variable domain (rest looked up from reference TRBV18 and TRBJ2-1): NAGVMQNPRHLVRRRGQEARLRCSPMKGHSHVYWYRQLPEEGLKFMVYLQKENIIDESGMPKERFSAEFPKEGPSILRIQQVVRGDSAAYFCASSSTRQQYNEQFFGPGTRLTVL.

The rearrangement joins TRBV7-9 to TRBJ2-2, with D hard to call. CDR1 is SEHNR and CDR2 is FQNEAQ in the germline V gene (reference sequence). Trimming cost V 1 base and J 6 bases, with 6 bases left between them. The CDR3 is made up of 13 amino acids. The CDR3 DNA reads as TGTGCCAGCAGCTTAGTAGTAGCCGGGGAGCTGTTTTTT. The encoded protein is CASSLVVAGELFF.

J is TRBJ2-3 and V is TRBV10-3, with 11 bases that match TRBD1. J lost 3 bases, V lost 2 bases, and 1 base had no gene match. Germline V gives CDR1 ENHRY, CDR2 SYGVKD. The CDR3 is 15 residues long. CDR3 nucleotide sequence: TGTGCCATCAGTGAGGGGGACAGGGGGACAGATACGCAGTATTTT. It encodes CAISEGDRGTDTQYF.

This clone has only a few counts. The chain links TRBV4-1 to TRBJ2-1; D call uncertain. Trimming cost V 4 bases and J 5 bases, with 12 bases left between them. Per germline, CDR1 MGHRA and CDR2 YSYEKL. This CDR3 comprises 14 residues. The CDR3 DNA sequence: TGCGCCAGCAGCCCGGGTCTTTTAGACAATGAGCAGTTCTTC. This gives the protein CASSPGLLDNEQFF.

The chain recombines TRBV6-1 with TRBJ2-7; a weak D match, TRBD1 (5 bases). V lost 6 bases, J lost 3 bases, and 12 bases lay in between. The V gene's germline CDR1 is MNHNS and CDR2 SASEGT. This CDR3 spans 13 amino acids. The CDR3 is CASRLTADYEQYF. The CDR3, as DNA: TGTGCCAGCAGGTTGACAGCCGACTACGAGCAGTACTTC.

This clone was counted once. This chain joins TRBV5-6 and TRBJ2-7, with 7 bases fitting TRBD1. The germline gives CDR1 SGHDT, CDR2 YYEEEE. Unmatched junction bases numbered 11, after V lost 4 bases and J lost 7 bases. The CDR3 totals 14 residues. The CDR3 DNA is TGTGCCAGCAGCCCAATGACAGGGTTGGTAGAGCAGTACTTC. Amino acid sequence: CASSPMTGLVEQYF.

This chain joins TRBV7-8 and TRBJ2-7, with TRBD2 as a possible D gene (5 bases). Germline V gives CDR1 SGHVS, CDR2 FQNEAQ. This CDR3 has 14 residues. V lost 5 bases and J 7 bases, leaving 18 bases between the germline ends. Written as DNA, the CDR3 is TGTGCCAGCAGCCAGAGGTGGCAGTCGGGGGAGCAGTACTTC. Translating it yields CASSQRWQSGEQYF.

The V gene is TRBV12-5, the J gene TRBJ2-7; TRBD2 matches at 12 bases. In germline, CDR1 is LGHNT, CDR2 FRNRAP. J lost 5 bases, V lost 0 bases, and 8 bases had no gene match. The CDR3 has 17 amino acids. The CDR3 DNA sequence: TGTGCTAGTGGTTTGGTACGACTAGCGGGAGCCCCCGACGAGCAGTACTTC. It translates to CASGLVRLAGAPDEQYF.

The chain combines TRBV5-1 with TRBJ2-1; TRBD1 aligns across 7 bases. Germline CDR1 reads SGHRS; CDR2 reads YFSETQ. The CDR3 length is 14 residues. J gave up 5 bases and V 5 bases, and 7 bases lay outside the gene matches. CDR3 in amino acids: CASRDVGQNNEQFF. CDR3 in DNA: TGCGCCAGCAGGGACGTGGGACAGAACAATGAGCAGTTCTTC.

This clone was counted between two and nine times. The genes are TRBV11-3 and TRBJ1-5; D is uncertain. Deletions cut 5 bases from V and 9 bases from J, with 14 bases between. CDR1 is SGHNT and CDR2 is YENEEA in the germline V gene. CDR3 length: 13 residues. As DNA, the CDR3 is TGTGCCAGCAGCACAGAGGCCGGAGGGCCCCAGCATTTT. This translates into CASSTEAGGPQHF.

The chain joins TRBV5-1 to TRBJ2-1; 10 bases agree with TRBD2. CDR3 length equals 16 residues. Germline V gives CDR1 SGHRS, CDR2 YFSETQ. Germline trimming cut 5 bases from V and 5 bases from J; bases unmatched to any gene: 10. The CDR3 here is CASSWTSGLGNNEQFF. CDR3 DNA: TGCGCCAGCAGTTGGACTAGCGGCCTCGGGAACAATGAGCAGTTCTTC. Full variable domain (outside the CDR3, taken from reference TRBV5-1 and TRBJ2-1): KAGVTQTPRYLIKTRGQQVTLSCSPISGHRSVSWYQQTPGQGLQFLFEYFSETQRNKGNFPGRFSGRQFSNSRSEMNVSTLELGDSALYLCASSWTSGLGNNEQFFGPGTRLTVL.

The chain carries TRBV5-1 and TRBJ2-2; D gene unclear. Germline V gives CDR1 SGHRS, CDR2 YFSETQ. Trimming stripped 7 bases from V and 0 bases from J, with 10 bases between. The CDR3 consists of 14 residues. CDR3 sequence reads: CASRPPANTGELFF. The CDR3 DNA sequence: TGCGCCAGCCGGCCGCCCGCGAACACCGGGGAGCTGTTTTTT.